The entry below gives a single TCR beta chain sequence along with its context. Investigators sorted PBMCs to obtain both CD4+ and CD8+ T cells. The CDR3 spans 15 residues. Germline V gives CDR1 SGHDT, CDR2 YYEEEE. V was clipped by 1 base and J by 0 bases, with 8 bases between them. The data were taken from a study of CD8+ T cells in alopecia areata. Across the study: Once tofacitinib had been taken for 6 to 18 months, 6 months off drug followed.

The authors extracted RNA and reverse transcribed it into cDNA as the sequencing template. Assay used: immunoSEQ multiplex PCR; TCRdb lists only in-frame clones, some missing. The data contain about 130,000 clones, about 49% of them singletons. The sequencing here drew on CD8+ T cells sorted from blood, taken at week 0. The receptor comes from a human donor with alopecia areata. The V and J genes are TRBV5-6 and TRBJ2-1; maybe TRBD2 (5 bases). DNA for the CDR3: TGTGCCAGCAGCTTGTGGAGGAGCTCCTACAATGAGCAGTTCTTC. Its protein is CASSLWRSSYNEQFF.